What follows describes a single T cell receptor (beta chain). Its antigen is not identified. Germline values: CDR1 MDHEN, CDR2 SYDVKM. The CDR3 has 14 residues. Trimming stripped 8 bases from V and 5 bases from J, with 18 bases between. The sample belongs to a study of cytomegalovirus exposure and HLA in healthy donors. Study results and caveats: The tendency of first-cohort TCR clusters to co-occur in the 90 to 150 validation repertoires was the finding of a later analysis. Under in vitro conditions, a few CMV-associated chains were confirmed as specific for CMV antigens. The classifier, whose performance was assessed in both the original and validation cohorts, reportedly diagnosed cytomegalovirus status with high specificity and sensitivity.

Here immunoSEQ multiplex PCR was the method, and the copy in TCRdb shows in-frame clones only, minus some. The sample has tens of thousands of clones, approximately 91% seen once. The V call is TRBV28, the J call TRBJ1-1; tentative D call: TRBD1 (6 bases). The sequence was collected from a man in his thirties or forties in good health and CMV-seronegative. The sample was PBMCs. The CDR3 reads CASLRRGGVTEAFF. Here the CDR3 DNA reads TGTGCCAGCTTAAGACGAGGGGGTGTGACTGAAGCTTTCTTT.